This T cell receptor (beta chain) was obtained from a study of graft-versus-host responses after intestinal transplantation. Study background: Recipients had transplants, and these were multivisceral, liver-intestinal, or isolated intestinal. Tacrolimus plus steroids were given to all recipients for approximately three years, preceded by anti-thymocyte globulin induction.

Germline values: CDR1 SGHNT, CDR2 YENEEA. The CDR3 totals 14 residues. Trimming shortened V by 9 bases and J by 1 base, and 16 bases separated the two germline ends. TCRdb keeps only in-frame clones here, not all; method: immunoSEQ multiplex PCR. The sample holds about 54,000 clones, about 90% seen once. Sequenced here: PBMCs, sampled around 95 weeks after intestinal transplant. The chain combines TRBV11-3 with TRBJ2-7; no definite D call. The TCR sequence derives from a human patient who received an intestinal transplant, so some T cells may come from the graft donor. CDR3 DNA sequence: TGTGCCAGTGGTGGTGGTTTATATTCCTACGAGCAGTACTTC. This gives the protein CASGGGLYSYEQYF.